This is a list of T cell receptor beta chains from one sample in a study of blood T cell repertoires in COVID-19. Clones were read by immunoSEQ multiplex PCR, and TCRdb kept only the in-frame ones, dropping some. This sample has approximately 200,000 clones, with roughly 89% found just once. The specimen was PBMCs or T cells enriched from blood (not recorded which). These receptors were obtained from a woman in her 40s with acute COVID-19. Both conserved end residues are part of each CDR3. D genes are given only for firm matches. Where a row states a size, it is once, few, many or the class of an expanded clone; other rows omit it.

size,J,D,V,CDR3,DNA
.,TRBJ1-2,TRBD1,TRBV2,CASRADRADGYTF,TGTGCCAGCAGAGCAGACAGGGCAGATGGCTACACCTTC
.,TRBJ1-6,.,TRBV28,CASSRGRGNSPLHF,TGTGCCAGCAGTAGGGGGAGAGGAAATTCACCCCTCCACTTT
once,TRBJ1-5,.,TRBV28,CASSSGNQPQHF,TGTGCCAGCAGTTCGGGTAATCAGCCCCAGCATTTT
.,TRBJ2-7,TRBD2,TRBV7-8,CASRAWAGGGNEQYF,TGTGCCAGCAGGGCATGGGCGGGGGGCGGAAACGAGCAGTACTTC
.,TRBJ2-7,.,TRBV7-6,CASSPSPYEQYF,TGTGCCAGCAGCCCGTCCCCCTACGAGCAGTACTTC
.,TRBJ2-5,TRBD1,TRBV6-7,CARHRGVETQYF,TGTGCCAGGCACAGGGGAGTAGAGACCCAGTACTTC
once,TRBJ1-2,TRBD1,TRBV2,CASSEAGQGGWYGYTF,TGTGCCAGCAGTGAAGCAGGGCAGGGGGGATGGTATGGCTACACCTTC
once,TRBJ2-3,.,TRBV5-5,CASSFSAGTDTQYF,TGTGCCAGCAGCTTTTCGGCCGGGACAGATACGCAGTATTTT
.,TRBJ1-6,.,TRBV7-8,CASSPTRDSYNSPLHF,TGTGCCAGCAGCCCCACTCGGGACTCCTATAATTCACCCCTCCACTTT
.,TRBJ1-1,.,TRBV5-1,CASHPQGRAHMNTEAFF,TGCGCCAGCCATCCCCAGGGGAGGGCTCACATGAACACTGAAGCTTTCTTT
.,TRBJ2-7,TRBD2,TRBV6-2/TRBV6-3,CASSRAGTSGSYEQYF,TGTGCCAGCAGTCGAGCGGGGACTAGCGGCTCCTACGAGCAGTACTTC
.,TRBJ1-3,.,TRBV6-5,CASSYSRAGNTIYF,TGTGCCAGCAGTTACTCGAGGGCTGGAAACACCATATATTTT
.,TRBJ2-7,.,TRBV6-1,CASSEARGSLRDEQYF,TGTGCCAGCAGTGAAGCTCGCGGATCCCTGAGGGACGAGCAGTACTTC
.,TRBJ2-3,TRBD2,TRBV7-2,CASSPPGRGDTQYF,TGTGCCAGCAGCCCCCCCGGGAGGGGGGATACGCAGTATTTT
.,TRBJ1-1,.,TRBV5-4,CASSLGTMNTEAFF,TGTGCCAGCAGCTTGGGAACTATGAACACTGAAGCTTTCTTT
.,TRBJ2-7,TRBD1,TRBV4-3,CASSQTFKQGYVREQYF,TGCGCCAGCAGCCAAACCTTCAAACAGGGGTATGTGAGGGAGCAGTACTTC
.,TRBJ2-6,TRBD1,TRBV28,CASSPSTRDRYPSGANVLTF,TGTGCCAGCAGTCCGTCAACAAGGGACAGGTATCCTTCTGGGGCCAACGTCCTGACTTTC
.,TRBJ2-5,TRBD2,TRBV28,CASSFPRGGQETQYF,TGTGCCAGCAGTTTCCCCCGGGGGGGCCAAGAGACCCAGTACTTC
.,TRBJ2-5,.,TRBV21-1,CASTDSGGRRKTQYF,TGTGCCAGCACCGATTCGGGCGGGAGACGAAAGACCCAGTACTTC
.,TRBJ2-3,TRBD2,TRBV5-1,CASSAGLAGDTQYF,TGCGCCAGCAGCGCGGGACTAGCGGGGGATACGCAGTATTTT
.,TRBJ1-1,.,TRBV6-2/TRBV6-3,CASSPDPGGTEAFF,TGTGCCAGCAGTCCCGACCCCGGGGGGACTGAAGCTTTCTTT
.,TRBJ2-6,TRBD1,TRBV19,CASMPGQGSFGANVLTF,TGTGCCAGTATGCCGGGACAGGGTTCATTTGGGGCCAACGTCCTGACTTTC
.,TRBJ1-4,TRBD1,TRBV2,CASSPPGQGRYEKLFF,TGTGCCAGCAGTCCGCCGGGACAGGGAAGATATGAAAAACTGTTTTTT
.,TRBJ1-4,.,TRBV4-1,CASSRKQDPGEKLFF,TGCGCCAGCAGCCGGAAACAGGACCCCGGGGAAAAACTGTTTTTT
.,TRBJ2-7,.,TRBV4-3,CASSQDLEYEQYF,TGCGCCAGCAGCCAAGATCTGGAGTACGAGCAGTACTTC
.,TRBJ2-1,.,TRBV5-1,CASQEQGTLNEQFF,TGCGCCAGCCAAGAACAGGGTACCCTTAATGAGCAGTTCTTC
.,TRBJ1-5,.,TRBV6-2/TRBV6-3,CASSYSSHSQHF,TGTGCCAGCAGTTACTCGAGCCACAGTCAGCATTTT
.,TRBJ2-1,.,TRBV30,CAWSSPAGGPIALHNEQFF,TGTGCCTGGAGTTCCCCTGCAGGGGGGCCTATAGCCCTCCACAATGAGCAGTTCTTC
once,TRBJ2-7,TRBD1,TRBV28,CASRYSQNFANRGIYEQYF,TGTGCCAGCCGATACTCCCAGAATTTCGCTAACAGGGGGATTTACGAGCAGTACTTC